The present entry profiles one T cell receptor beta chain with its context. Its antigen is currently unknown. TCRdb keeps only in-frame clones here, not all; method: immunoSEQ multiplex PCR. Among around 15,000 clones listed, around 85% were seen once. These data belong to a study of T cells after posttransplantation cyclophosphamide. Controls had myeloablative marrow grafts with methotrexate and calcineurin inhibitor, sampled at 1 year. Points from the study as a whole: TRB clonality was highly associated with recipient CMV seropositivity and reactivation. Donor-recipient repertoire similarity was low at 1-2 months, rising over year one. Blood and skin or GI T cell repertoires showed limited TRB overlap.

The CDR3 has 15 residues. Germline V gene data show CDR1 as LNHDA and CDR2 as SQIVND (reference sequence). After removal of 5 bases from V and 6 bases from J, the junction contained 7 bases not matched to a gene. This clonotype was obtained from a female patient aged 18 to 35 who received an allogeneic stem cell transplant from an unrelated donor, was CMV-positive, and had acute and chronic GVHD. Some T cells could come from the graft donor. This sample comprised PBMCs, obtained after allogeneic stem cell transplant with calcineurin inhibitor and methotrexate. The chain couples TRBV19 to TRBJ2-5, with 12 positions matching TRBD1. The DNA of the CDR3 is TGTGCCAGTAGTCCACGGGGACAGGGGGCGAAGACCCAGTACTTC. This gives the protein CASSPRGQGAKTQYF.